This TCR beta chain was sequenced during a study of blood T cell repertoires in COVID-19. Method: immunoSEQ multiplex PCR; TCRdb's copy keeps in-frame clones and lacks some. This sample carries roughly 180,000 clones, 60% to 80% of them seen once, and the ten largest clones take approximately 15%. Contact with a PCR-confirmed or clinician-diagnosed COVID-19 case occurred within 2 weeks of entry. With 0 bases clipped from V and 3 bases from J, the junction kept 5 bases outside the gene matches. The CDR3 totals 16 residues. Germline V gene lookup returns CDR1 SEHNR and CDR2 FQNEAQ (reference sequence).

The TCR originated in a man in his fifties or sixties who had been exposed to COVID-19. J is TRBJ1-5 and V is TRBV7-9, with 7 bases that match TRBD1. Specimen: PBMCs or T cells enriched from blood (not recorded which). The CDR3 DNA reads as TGTGCCAGCAGCTTAGCAGGGGGCTCAATCAATCAGCCCCAGCATTTT. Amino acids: CASSLAGGSINQPQHF.